This T cell receptor (beta chain) was sequenced for a study of early T cells in non-severe SARS-CoV-2 infection. Overall study context: The chains were unpaired, and the sequenced material was bulk RNA from unsorted whole blood.

Researchers attached unique molecular identifiers to individual cDNA molecules. TCRdb independently ran MiXCR on the 5' RACE reads; one entry per CDR3 protein. The table shows about 50,000 distinct CDR3 sequences, with less than 15% occurring only once. General observations from the study: Anti-spike CD8 responses were favored in VDJdb matching, and private and CD4 specificities were missed.

This clonotype turned up a few times. As yet, its antigen is unknown. CDR3 length: 16 amino acids. CDR1 SGDLS and CDR2 YYNGEE come from the germline V gene. Between the trimmed V and J ends, which lost 4 bases and 0 bases, there was a span of 15 bases. The material sequenced was whole blood. This receptor was taken from an adult who was a healthcare worker with PCR-confirmed SARS-CoV-2 infection or an uninfected control (not recorded which). The rearrangement joins TRBV9 to TRBJ2-3; D not certain. Here the CDR3 reads CASSSIPGGSTDTQYF. The CDR3 coding sequence is TGTGCCAGCAGCTCCATCCCCGGCGGTAGCACAGATACGCAGTATTTT.